The present entry profiles one T cell receptor beta chain with its context. The CDR3 spans 17 residues. The V gene's germline CDR1 is SGHNT and CDR2 YENEEA. The ends lost 2 bases at V and 6 bases at J; junction bases unmatched: 13. The data belong to a study of blood T cell repertoires in COVID-19. On the study more broadly: The United States, Italy and Spain provided the acute and convalescent COVID-19 samples. T cells, B-cell-depleted T cells, or PBMCs provided the cDNA or gDNA that served as material.

In the original processing: Cell counts per sample came from amplifying reference gene primers. This table comes from immunoSEQ multiplex PCR, and its TCRdb copy is limited to in-frame clones, with some not included. For V, J and clone size, that table is used; D and trimming come from the DNA. The sample carries 56,000 or so clones, roughly 84% recorded once. The sequenced sample consisted of peripheral blood. J is TRBJ2-3 and V is TRBV11-3, with 8 bases aligning to TRBD2. The clonotype originates from a woman aged 70-85 years with acute or convalescent COVID-19. Here the CDR3 DNA reads TGTGCCAGCAGCTTATCCAGGGCGGGGGGTCCGGGGGATACGCAGTATTTT. Its translation is CASSLSRAGGPGDTQYF. The full variable domain, its missing parts supplied by reference TRBV11-3 and TRBJ2-3, is EAGVVQSPRYKIIEKKQPVAFWCNPISGHNTLYWYLQNLGQGPELLIRYENEEAVDDSQLPKDRFSAERLKGVDSTLKIQPAELGDSAVYLCASSLSRAGGPGDTQYFGPGTRLTVL.